Given below is one T cell receptor beta chain in context. Trimming pared 0 bases from V and 6 bases from J, leaving 11 bases between. The CDR3 sequence is 14 residues long. The germline V gene encodes CDR1 WNHNN and CDR2 SYGVQD (reference sequence). The study ran the assay at deep level. Repertoires were generated with immunoSEQ multiplex PCR, while TCRdb's copy carries only in-frame clones and drops some. Of approximately 640,000 clones listed, less than 80% are singletons. The data belong to a study of shared clonotypes between healthy human individuals. This sequence originates from a young woman in good health. The sample was memory CD4+ T cells sorted from blood. Subset of the sample: CD45RA-negative fraction. This chain uses TRBV10-1 with TRBJ1-1, with D unresolved. The DNA for the CDR3 is TGCGCCAGCAGTGAGTCGGGCGATTGGGCTGAAGCTTTCTTT. It specifies CASSESGDWAEAFF.